The 3 T cell receptor beta chains below were found in one sample sequenced in a study of CD8 T cells in ankylosing spondylitis. TCRdb processed the 5' RACE reads anew with MiXCR; each CDR3 protein has one entry. The sample lists about 160,000 distinct CDR3 sequences, about 18% seen once, with approximately 7.8% in the top ten. The specimen sequenced was blood, either unsorted or a sorted T cell fraction (not recorded which). These receptors all come from a male donor with ankylosing spondylitis or in good health (not recorded which).

The gene calls are TRBV4-1 and TRBJ2-7, with TRBD2 matching 7 bases. The V segment lost 0 bases and the J segment 5 bases; nucleotides outside the gene matches: 7. The CDR3 runs to 15 residues. CDR1 and CDR2 (germline): MGHRA, YSYEKL. This chain's CDR3 is CASSQDPSGGNEQYF. Here the CDR3 DNA reads TGCGCCAGCAGCCAAGATCCTAGCGGAGGGAACGAGCAGTACTTC.

In this sample, this clonotype turned up a few times. V and J are TRBV6-1 and TRBJ1-5; D remains unclear. V was clipped by 2 bases and J by 6 bases, with 17 bases between them. The CDR3 covers 16 residues. Germline V CDR1 and CDR2: MNHNS, SASEGT. In DNA form, the CDR3 reads TGTGCCAGCAGTGAATTCGGCCCAGCTTCAGGTCAGCCCCAGCATTTT. Encoded protein: CASSEFGPASGQPQHF.

This clonotype showed up just a few times. The CDR3 sequence: CASSSRTRDYNEQFF. CDR3 DNA sequence: TGTGCCAGCAGCTCCCGCACAAGGGACTACAATGAGCAGTTCTTC. The chain is built from TRBV3-1 and TRBJ2-1; D remains unclear. V was pared by 5 bases and J by 3 bases, with 14 bases between. The germline V gene has CDR1 LGHDT and CDR2 YNNKEL (reference sequence). The CDR3 runs 15 residues.